The source of this TCR beta chain is a study of T-cell reconstitution after alpha-beta-depleted transplantation in children. Regarding the study as a whole: Surviving recipient T cells and thymic progenitors underlay high day-60 TCRbeta diversity in some patients. After transplant, at about two months, alpha-beta T cells were reportedly derived from several hundred expanded graft clones. It was newly produced T cells that mostly accounted for T-cell counts and diversity one year after transplant.

The V gene lost 5 bases and the J gene lost 0 bases, with 23 bases spanning the gap. The CDR3 contains 19 residues. The V gene's germline CDR1 is SGHAT and CDR2 FQDESV (reference sequence). A library of TCRbeta sequences, prepared with unique molecular identifiers, was generated. TCRdb called the PCR reads again in MiXCR, with one record for every CDR3 protein. The sample has 900,000 or so distinct CDR3 sequences; roughly 16% are singletons. This clonotype was seen a handful of times. Its matching antigen is unknown. This TCR came from a male patient under 18 who had a stem cell transplant for acute lymphoblastic leukemia, so the T cells may come from the graft donor. This specimen consisted of PBMCs, mostly from graft donor cells, obtained 360 days after TCRalphabeta/CD19-depleted stem cell transplant. The chain joins TRBV11-1 to TRBJ2-1, with D tentatively TRBD1 or TRBD2 (5 bases each). Here the CDR3 DNA reads TGTGCCAGCAGCCCCGGAAAGCTAGCAGGGATTGGCTCCTACAATGAGCAGTTCTTC. Residues: CASSPGKLAGIGSYNEQFF.